This is a list of T cell receptor beta chains from one sample in a study of shared clonotypes between healthy human individuals. Profiled with immunoSEQ multiplex PCR; TCRdb holds only in-frame clones, not every one. The profile shows about 92,000 clones, less than 60% of them singletons. The sequenced material came from PBMCs. All receptors derive from a woman between 35 and 50 years old in good health. Some clones in this sample may be carry-over from other donors' samples. The CDR3 runs from the conserved cysteine through the conserved F or W. A D gene is named only where the DNA matches it firmly. Size values are once, few and many counts, or a class for expanded clones, and some rows have none.

cdr3_aa,cdr3_nt,d_call,j_call,v_call,clone_size
CASGIGLETQYF,TGTGCCAGCGGGATTGGGTTAGAGACCCAGTACTTC,.,TRBJ2-5,TRBV7-3,.
CAWSRDSGANVLTF,TGTGCCTGGAGTCGGGACAGTGGGGCCAACGTCCTGACTTTC,TRBD1,TRBJ2-6,TRBV30,many
CASRRDRGLIYGYTF,TGTGCCAGCAGGCGGGACAGGGGGCTCATCTATGGCTACACCTTC,TRBD1,TRBJ1-2,TRBV2,many
CASSPSAGSSDTQYF,TGTGCCAGCAGCCCCTCAGCGGGAAGTTCAGATACGCAGTATTTT,TRBD2,TRBJ2-3,TRBV9,few
CASSRDSYTEAFF,TGCGCCAGCAGCCGGGACAGTTACACTGAAGCTTTCTTT,TRBD1,TRBJ1-1,TRBV4-1,few
CSVEFSGTDTQYF,TGCAGCGTTGAATTTAGCGGTACAGATACGCAGTATTTT,.,TRBJ2-3,TRBV29-1,many
CASSLGVGGHTDTQYF,TGTGCCAGCAGCTTGGGAGTGGGCGGGCACACAGATACGCAGTATTTT,.,TRBJ2-3,TRBV5-4,.
CASGGAYNSPLHF,TGTGCCTCCGGGGGGGCCTATAATTCACCCCTCCACTTT,.,TRBJ1-6,TRBV30,many
CSVALTGFYEQYF,TGCAGCGTTGCCCTGACAGGCTTCTACGAGCAGTACTTC,.,TRBJ2-7,TRBV29-1,few
CASSRGGTVSYEQYF,TGTGCCAGCAGCCGAGGCGGGACGGTGTCCTACGAGCAGTACTTC,.,TRBJ2-7,TRBV6-1,.
CASRRTDYEQYF,TGTGCCAGCAGGAGGACAGATTACGAGCAGTACTTC,.,TRBJ2-7,TRBV6-6,many
CASSFRAEGYNEQFF,TGTGCCAGCAGTTTCAGAGCGGAGGGTTACAATGAGCAGTTCTTC,.,TRBJ2-1,TRBV27,.
CASSHGGQYYGYTF,TGTGCCAGCAGCCACGGTGGGCAGTACTATGGCTACACCTTC,.,TRBJ1-2,TRBV4-2,few
CASSPGFYEQYF,TGTGCCAGCAGCCCGGGATTCTACGAGCAGTACTTC,.,TRBJ2-7,TRBV7-9,.
CATHGTGTNEQFF,TGTGCCACACACGGGACAGGGACTAATGAGCAGTTCTTC,TRBD1,TRBJ2-1,TRBV18,.
CSVSGPNEQYF,TGCAGCGTCTCAGGACCTAACGAGCAGTACTTC,.,TRBJ2-7,TRBV29-1,.